Presented here are 22 T cell receptor beta chains from one specimen sequenced in a study of shared clonotypes between healthy human individuals. Sequencing was performed with immunoSEQ multiplex PCR; in TCRdb, only in-frame clones are kept and a portion is missing. The sample holds about 1 million clones, around 78% seen once. The specimen sequenced was memory CD4+ T cells from PBMCs. The subset was: CD45RA-negative fraction. All receptors derive from a man aged 18 to 30 in good health. Some clones in this sample may be carry-over from other donors' samples.

About this clone itself: It may be a read error: a sequence one base away is much more abundant. Other DNA variants within this sample encode the same CDR3. The CDR3 nucleotides read TGTGCCAGCAGCTTGACTAGCGGGAGCTCCTACGAGCAGTACTTC. This codes for CASSLTSGSSYEQYF. The chain uses TRBV11-2 and TRBJ2-7, with TRBD2 matching 12 bases. The CDR3 has 15 amino acids. The ends lost 3 bases at V and 0 bases at J; junction bases unmatched: 0. CDR1 is SGHAT, CDR2 FQNNGV, per germline.

Regarding this clone: Being one base from a much bigger clone, this may be a read error. CDR3 protein: CATSIKIDPDTDTQYF. The CDR3 region has the DNA TGTGCCACCAGCATAAAAATCGATCCGGACACAGATACGCAGTATTTT. The chain combines TRBV15 with TRBJ2-3; no definite D call. CDR1 and CDR2 (germline): LNHNV, YYDKDF (reference sequence). Trimming pared 4 bases from V and 2 bases from J, leaving 16 bases between. The CDR3 contains 16 residues. Together with reference TRBV15 and TRBJ2-3, the CDR3 gives the full variable domain: DAMVIQNPRYQVTQFGKPVTLSCSQTLNHNVMYWYQQKSSQAPKLLFHYYDKDFNNEADTPDNFQSRRPNTSFCFLDIRSPGLGDTAMYLCATSIKIDPDTDTQYFGPGTRLTVL.

The V and J genes are TRBV6-6 and TRBJ2-1, with 10 bases lining up with TRBD2. CDR3 length: 15 residues. V lost 6 bases and J lost 4; bases outside the gene matches: 6. CDR1 and CDR2 (germline): MNHNY, SVGAGI (reference sequence). CDR3 sequence reads: CASRAGTSVYNEQFF. The CDR3 region has the DNA TGTGCCAGCAGGGCCGGGACTAGCGTATACAATGAGCAGTTCTTC.

As for this clone: Other DNA sequences in this sample translate to the same CDR3. The chain links TRBV6-5 to TRBJ2-1, with no clear D. Trimming took off 6 bases at V and 3 bases at J, with 3 bases between the two ends. The V gene's germline CDR1 is MNHEY and CDR2 SVGAGI. CDR3 size: 11 residues. CDR3 sequence: CASRLYNEQFF. CDR3 DNA sequence: TGTGCCAGCAGACTCTACAATGAGCAGTTCTTC.

Regarding this clone: Other DNA sequences in this sample translate to the same CDR3. The rearrangement links TRBV28 to TRBJ1-2; D is unresolved. This CDR3 has 13 amino acids. V was shortened by 2 bases and J by 2 bases, with 6 bases between the two germline ends. Looked up from germline, CDR1 is MDHEN and CDR2 is SYDVKM. This CDR3 reads CASSLRQNYGYTF. CDR3 nucleotides: TGTGCCAGCAGTTTACGACAAAACTATGGCTACACCTTC.

Remarks on this clone: Other DNA sequences in the sample encode the same CDR3. The J gene is TRBJ1-1, the V gene TRBV9; 7 bases align to TRBD1. Germline-derived CDR1 and CDR2 are SGDLS and YYNGEE. This CDR3 is 14 amino acids long. The ends lost 4 bases at V and 2 bases at J; junction bases unmatched: 5. CDR3 sequence: CASSPRTGNTEAFF. CDR3 coding DNA: TGTGCCAGCAGCCCCCGGACAGGAAACACTGAAGCTTTCTTT.

V and J are TRBV9 and TRBJ2-2; D not certain. V lost 2 bases and J 6 bases, leaving 14 bases between the germline ends. The CDR3 is made up of 15 amino acids. CDR1 and CDR2 from the germline V gene are SGDLS and YYNGEE. Here the CDR3 reads CASSVTGVSPGELFF. Here the CDR3 DNA reads TGTGCCAGCAGCGTTACTGGGGTAAGCCCCGGGGAGCTGTTTTTT.

Note on this clone: The same CDR3 can be traced to other DNA sequences in this sample. The chain is built from TRBV28 and TRBJ2-3; D unclear. The V gene's germline CDR1 is MDHEN and CDR2 SYDVKM. The V gene lost 2 bases and the J gene lost 0 bases, with 6 bases spanning the gap. The CDR3 length is 14 residues. This CDR3 reads CASSLAASTDTQYF. The CDR3 nucleotides are TGTGCCAGCAGTTTAGCAGCAAGCACAGATACGCAGTATTTT.

This rearrangement joins TRBV9 to TRBJ1-3; D uncertain. Looked up from germline, CDR1 is SGDLS and CDR2 is YYNGEE. This CDR3 contains 16 residues. V lost 0 bases to trimming and J lost 2 bases, with 12 bases between them. The CDR3 loop reads CASSVEMVSAGNTIYF. CDR3 bases: TGTGCCAGCAGCGTAGAAATGGTCAGTGCTGGAAACACCATATATTTT.

This chain links TRBV5-1 with TRBJ1-4; D perhaps matches TRBD1 (6 bases). The CDR3 extends over 17 amino acids. V lost 2 bases, J lost 5 bases, and 19 bases lay in between. The V gene's germline CDR1 is SGHRS and CDR2 YFSETQ. The CDR3 is CASSLNAPGDGNEKLFF. The CDR3, as DNA: TGCGCCAGCAGCTTAAACGCGCCAGGGGATGGGAATGAAAAACTGTTTTTT.

The chain recombines TRBV7-9 with TRBJ2-5; D is perhaps TRBD2 (6 bases). Germline CDR1 is SEHNR and CDR2 is FQNEAQ (reference sequence). The CDR3 is 15 amino acids. Trimming shortened V by 4 bases and J by 1 base, and 13 bases separated the two germline ends. Written as DNA, the CDR3 is TGTGCCAGCAGCTCCATGGGCGGGGCCCAAGAGACCCAGTACTTC. This encodes CASSSMGGAQETQYF.

The chain uses TRBV6-4 and TRBJ2-1; D ambiguous. Germline V gene data show CDR1 as MRHNA and CDR2 as SNTAGT. With 5 bases removed from V and 7 bases from J, the gap between germline ends came to 12 bases. This CDR3 contains 13 residues. CDR3 in DNA: TGTGCCAGCAGTCAAATTCCAGGTAATGAGCAGTTCTTC. Protein product: CASSQIPGNEQFF.

This clone has ten or more counts. The chain carries TRBV6-5 and TRBJ2-2; no definite D call. The length of the CDR3 is 13 residues. With 5 bases removed from V and 1 base from J, the gap between germline ends came to 5 bases. Germline V CDR1 and CDR2: MNHEY, SVGAGI. CDR3 nucleotides: TGTGCCAGCAGTACCAAGAACACCGGGGAGCTGTTTTTT. As protein: CASSTKNTGELFF.

The chain carries TRBV28 and TRBJ1-4, with 7 bases aligning to TRBD1. Germline V gene lookup returns CDR1 MDHEN and CDR2 SYDVKM. J was trimmed by 10 bases and V by 4 bases; bases with no gene match: 9. CDR3 length: 14 residues. CDR3: CASSSQGGGAKLFF. The CDR3 nucleotides read TGTGCCAGCAGTTCCCAGGGGGGGGGAGCAAAACTGTTTTTT.

This chain joins TRBV28 and TRBJ1-5; a weak D match, TRBD1 (5 bases). V lost 5 bases and J 7 bases, leaving 21 bases between the germline ends. The CDR3 extends over 16 amino acids. The V gene's germline CDR1 is MDHEN and CDR2 SYDVKM. The CDR3 reads CASSASGTRARQPQHF. DNA of the CDR3: TGTGCCAGCAGTGCCAGCGGGACGAGGGCGAGGCAGCCCCAGCATTTT.

The CDR3, as DNA: TGTGCCAGCAGCCCCCTCCGGGGACGCCGAACTAATGAAAAACTGTTTTTT. This codes for CASSPLRGRRTNEKLFF. The V and J genes are TRBV7-2 and TRBJ1-4; tentative D call: TRBD1 (5 bases). CDR3 size: 17 residues. Germline CDR1 SGHTA, CDR2 FQGNSA. The V and J ends lost 5 bases and 1 base respectively, with 17 bases between them.

The chain recombines TRBV4-3 with TRBJ2-1; no reliable D call. CDR3 length equals 14 residues. Trimming left V 2 bases short and J 7 bases short, with 12 bases between. Germline lookup yields CDR1 LGHNA and CDR2 YSLEER. CDR3 in amino acids: CASSQRHSGNEQFF. DNA for the CDR3: TGCGCCAGCAGCCAACGCCATTCCGGGAATGAGCAGTTCTTC.

The chain uses TRBV28 and TRBJ1-1, with 9 bases lining up with TRBD1. This CDR3 spans 16 amino acids. From germline, CDR1 is MDHEN and CDR2 SYDVKM. Trimming at V came to 4 bases and at J to 1 base, leaving 7 bases not matched to a gene. The CDR3 loop is CASSSPGQGRNTEAFF. The DNA for the CDR3 is TGTGCCAGCAGTTCCCCGGGACAGGGACGGAACACTGAAGCTTTCTTT.

The chain carries TRBV6-1 and TRBJ1-5, with D tentatively TRBD1 (6 bases). This CDR3 region has 15 residues. Germline loops: CDR1 MNHNS, CDR2 SASEGT. V was cut by 0 bases and J by 3 bases, with 9 bases left in between. CDR3 protein: CASSEAGGANQPQHF. The CDR3 nucleotides are TGTGCCAGCAGTGAAGCTGGGGGGGCCAATCAGCCCCAGCATTTT.

V and J are TRBV4-2 and TRBJ2-4, with a tentative D call TRBD1 (5 bases). Germline V gene data show CDR1 as LGHNA and CDR2 as YNFKEQ. The CDR3 contains 15 residues. V was pared by 8 bases and J by 0 bases, with 14 bases between. The CDR3 nucleotides are TGTGCCAGCGGCACTGGGGCAGTAGCCAAAAACATTCAGTACTTC. Protein sequence: CASGTGAVAKNIQYF.

To note about this clone: Other DNA sequences in this sample translate to the same CDR3. The chain combines TRBV6-5 with TRBJ1-5, with a weak D call TRBD1 (6 bases). Germline V lookup: CDR1 MNHEY, CDR2 SVGAGI. The CDR3 has 14 residues. Deletions cut 2 bases from V and 1 base from J, with 6 bases between. This CDR3 is CASSYQGSNQPQHF. CDR3 DNA: TGTGCCAGCAGTTACCAGGGGAGCAATCAGCCCCAGCATTTT.

This clone came up a few times. V and J are TRBV18 and TRBJ1-1, with D maybe TRBD1 (5 bases). The CDR3 is 14 residues long. Trimming took off 4 bases at V and 3 bases at J, with 12 bases between the two ends. Germline-derived CDR1 and CDR2 are KGHSH and LQKENI. Here the CDR3 reads CASSQGLLDTEAFF. The CDR3 bases are TGTGCCAGCTCACAGGGACTCCTGGACACTGAAGCTTTCTTT.